Detailed here is one TCR beta chain. What it binds is unknown. The data are from a study of blood T cells in healthy people across ages. Trimming removed 2 bases from V and 6 bases from J, with 22 bases in between. The length of the CDR3 is 17 residues. Germline lookup yields CDR1 DFQATT and CDR2 SNEGSKA (reference sequence). Together with a sample-barcoded 5' primer, a J-beta primer mix was included in a second PCR lasting about 7 to 12 cycles. TCRdb re-called the 5' RACE reads with MiXCR, one entry per CDR3 protein. The sample lists around 1,700,000 distinct CDR3 sequences; under 30% were seen once. General observations from the study: No one knew whether donors had CMV, which possibly confounded expanded clonotype changes. Higher diversity and more naive CD4+ cells were features of long-lived donors, compared to aged donors. The recorded TCR beta diversity per million T cells decreased in a roughly linear manner with age.

Specimen: blood. The TCR was taken from a woman in her thirties in good health. This chain connects TRBV20-1 to TRBJ1-4, with no clear D. The CDR3 loop reads CSARPGDTRLFDEKLFF. The CDR3 DNA is TGCAGTGCTAGACCTGGGGATACACGCCTCTTCGATGAAAAACTGTTTTTT.